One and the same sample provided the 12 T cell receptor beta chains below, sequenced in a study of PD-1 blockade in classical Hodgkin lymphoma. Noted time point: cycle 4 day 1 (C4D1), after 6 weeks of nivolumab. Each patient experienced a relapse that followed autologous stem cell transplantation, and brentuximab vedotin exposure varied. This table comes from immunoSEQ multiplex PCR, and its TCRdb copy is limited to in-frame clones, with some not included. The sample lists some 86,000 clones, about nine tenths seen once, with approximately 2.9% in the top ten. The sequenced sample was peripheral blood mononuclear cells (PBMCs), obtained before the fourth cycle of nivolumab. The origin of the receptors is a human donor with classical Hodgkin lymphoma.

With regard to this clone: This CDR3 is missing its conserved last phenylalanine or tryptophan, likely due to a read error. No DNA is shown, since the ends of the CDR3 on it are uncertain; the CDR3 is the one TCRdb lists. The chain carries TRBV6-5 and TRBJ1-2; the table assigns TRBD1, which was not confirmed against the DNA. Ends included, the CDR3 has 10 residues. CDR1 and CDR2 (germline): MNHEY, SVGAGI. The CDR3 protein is CASSYRHHSI.

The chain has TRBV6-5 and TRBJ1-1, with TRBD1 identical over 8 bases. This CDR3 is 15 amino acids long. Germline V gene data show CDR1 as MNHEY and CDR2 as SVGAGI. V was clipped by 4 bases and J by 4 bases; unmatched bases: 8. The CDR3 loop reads CASSSGQAVLTEAFF. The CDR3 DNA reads TGTGCCAGCAGTTCGGGACAGGCGGTACTCACTGAAGCTTTCTTT.

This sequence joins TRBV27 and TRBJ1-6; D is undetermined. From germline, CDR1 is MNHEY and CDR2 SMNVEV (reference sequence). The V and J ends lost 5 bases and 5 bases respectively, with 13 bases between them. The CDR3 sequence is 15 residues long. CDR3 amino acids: CASSLYRVHNSPLHF. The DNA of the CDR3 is TGTGCCAGCAGTCTTTACCGCGTCCATAATTCACCCCTCCACTTT.

CDR3 sequence (DNA): TGTGCTAGTGGTTACGGTCCGCGGGGGTTAAGTGTCGCCGGGGAGCTGTTTTTT. Translation: CASGYGPRGLSVAGELFF. The chain carries TRBV12-5 and TRBJ2-2, with TRBD2 matching over 7 bases. J gave up 6 bases and V 4 bases, and 17 bases lay outside the gene matches. The germline gives CDR1 LGHNT, CDR2 FRNRAP. The CDR3 consists of 18 residues.

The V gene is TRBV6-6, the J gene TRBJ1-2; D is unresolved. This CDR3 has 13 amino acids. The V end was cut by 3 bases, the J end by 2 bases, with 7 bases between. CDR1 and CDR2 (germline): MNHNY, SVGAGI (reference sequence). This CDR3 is CASSYSKNYGYTF. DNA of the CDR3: TGTGCCAGCAGTTATTCCAAGAACTATGGCTACACCTTC.

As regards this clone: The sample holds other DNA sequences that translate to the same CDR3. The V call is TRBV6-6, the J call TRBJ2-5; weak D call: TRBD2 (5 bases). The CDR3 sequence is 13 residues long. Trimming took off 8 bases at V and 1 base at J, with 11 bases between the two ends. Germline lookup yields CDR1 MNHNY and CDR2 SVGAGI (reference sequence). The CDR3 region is CASLRTAQETQYF. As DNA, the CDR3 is TGTGCCAGCCTCAGGACTGCCCAAGAGACCCAGTACTTC.

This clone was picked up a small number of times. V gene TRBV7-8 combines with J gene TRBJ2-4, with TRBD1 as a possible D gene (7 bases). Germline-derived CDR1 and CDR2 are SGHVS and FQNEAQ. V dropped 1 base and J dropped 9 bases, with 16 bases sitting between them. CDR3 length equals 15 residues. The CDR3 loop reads CASSLVPGGQSIQYF. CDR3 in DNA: TGTGCCAGCAGCTTAGTTCCAGGGGGGCAAAGCATTCAGTACTTC.

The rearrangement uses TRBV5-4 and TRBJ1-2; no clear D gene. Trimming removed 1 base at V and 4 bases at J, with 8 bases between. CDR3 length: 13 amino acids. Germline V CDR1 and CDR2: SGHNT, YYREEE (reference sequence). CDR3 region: CASSLYGFYGYTF. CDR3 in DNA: TGTGCCAGCAGCTTGTACGGATTCTATGGCTACACCTTC.

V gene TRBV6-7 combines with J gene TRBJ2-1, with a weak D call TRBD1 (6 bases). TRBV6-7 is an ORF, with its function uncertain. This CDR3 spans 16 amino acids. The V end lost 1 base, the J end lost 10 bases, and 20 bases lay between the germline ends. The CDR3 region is CASSYLLIPDSVEQFF. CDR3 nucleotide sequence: TGTGCCAGCAGTTACTTACTCATCCCGGACAGTGTCGAGCAGTTCTTC.

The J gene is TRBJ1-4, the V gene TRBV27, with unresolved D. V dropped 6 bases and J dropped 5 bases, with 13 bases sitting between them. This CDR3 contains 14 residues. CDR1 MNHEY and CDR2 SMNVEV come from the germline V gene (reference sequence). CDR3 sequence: CASRNHGSNEKLFF. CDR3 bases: TGTGCCAGCAGAAATCACGGGTCAAATGAAAAACTGTTTTTT.

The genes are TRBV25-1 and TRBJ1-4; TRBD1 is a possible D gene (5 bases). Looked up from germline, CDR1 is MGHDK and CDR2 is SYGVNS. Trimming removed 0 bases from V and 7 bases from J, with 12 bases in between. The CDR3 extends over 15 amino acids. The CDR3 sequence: CASSEYGGRGEKLFF. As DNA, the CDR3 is TGTGCCAGCAGTGAATATGGGGGGAGAGGTGAAAAACTGTTTTTT.

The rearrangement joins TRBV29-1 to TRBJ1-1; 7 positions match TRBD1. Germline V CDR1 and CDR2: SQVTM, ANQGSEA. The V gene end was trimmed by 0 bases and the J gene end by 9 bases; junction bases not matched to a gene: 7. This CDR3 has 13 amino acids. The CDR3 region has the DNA TGCAGCGTTGAAGATCCCGAGGGGGCCAAAGCTTTCTTT. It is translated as CSVEDPEGAKAFF.